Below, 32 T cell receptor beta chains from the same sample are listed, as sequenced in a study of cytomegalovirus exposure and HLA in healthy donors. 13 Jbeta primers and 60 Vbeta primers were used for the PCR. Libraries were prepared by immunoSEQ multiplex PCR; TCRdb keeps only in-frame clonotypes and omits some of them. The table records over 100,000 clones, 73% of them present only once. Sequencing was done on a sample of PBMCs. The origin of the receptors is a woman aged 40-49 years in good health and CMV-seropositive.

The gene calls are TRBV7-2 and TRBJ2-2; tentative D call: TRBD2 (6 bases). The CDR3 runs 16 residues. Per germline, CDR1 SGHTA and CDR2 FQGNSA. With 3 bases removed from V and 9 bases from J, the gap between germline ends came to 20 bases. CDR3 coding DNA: TGTGCCAGCAGCTTGCAAACCGGGACTCTCTACCGGGAGCTGTTTTTT. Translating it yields CASSLQTGTLYRELFF.

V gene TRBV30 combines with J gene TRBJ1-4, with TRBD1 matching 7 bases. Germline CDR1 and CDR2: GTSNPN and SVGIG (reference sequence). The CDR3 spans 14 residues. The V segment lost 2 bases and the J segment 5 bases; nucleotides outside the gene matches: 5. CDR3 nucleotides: TGTGCCTGGAGTTTGACAGGGCAAAATGAAAAACTGTTTTTT. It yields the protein CAWSLTGQNEKLFF.

The CDR3 loop is CASSESGTGHQPQHF. CDR3 coding DNA: TGTGCCAGTTCGGAGTCGGGGACAGGGCATCAGCCCCAGCATTTT. This rearrangement joins TRBV6-5 to TRBJ1-5; 9 positions agree with TRBD1. The CDR3 has 15 residues. Germline V gene data show CDR1 as MNHEY and CDR2 as SVGAGI. Trimming at V came to 9 bases and at J to 5 bases, leaving 11 bases not matched to a gene.

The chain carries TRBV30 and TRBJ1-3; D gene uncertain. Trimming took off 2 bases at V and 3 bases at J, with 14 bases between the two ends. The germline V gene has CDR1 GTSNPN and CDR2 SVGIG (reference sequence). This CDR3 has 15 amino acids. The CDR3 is CAWSSDAGIGNTIYF. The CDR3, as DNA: TGTGCCTGGAGTTCAGACGCCGGGATTGGAAACACCATATATTTT.

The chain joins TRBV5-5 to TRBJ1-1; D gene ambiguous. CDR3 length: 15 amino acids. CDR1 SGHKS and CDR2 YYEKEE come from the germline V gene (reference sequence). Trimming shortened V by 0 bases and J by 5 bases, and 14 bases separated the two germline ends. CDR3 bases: TGTGCCAGCAGCTTGGAGCCTGTAGGGAGTACTGAAGCTTTCTTT. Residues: CASSLEPVGSTEAFF.

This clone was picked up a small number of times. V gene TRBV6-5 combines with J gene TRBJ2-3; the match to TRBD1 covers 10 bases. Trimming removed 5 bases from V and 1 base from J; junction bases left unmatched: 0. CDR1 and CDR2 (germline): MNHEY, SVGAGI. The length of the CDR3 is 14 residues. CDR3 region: CASSGTGGTDTQYF. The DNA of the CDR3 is TGTGCCAGCAGTGGGACAGGGGGCACAGATACGCAGTATTTT.

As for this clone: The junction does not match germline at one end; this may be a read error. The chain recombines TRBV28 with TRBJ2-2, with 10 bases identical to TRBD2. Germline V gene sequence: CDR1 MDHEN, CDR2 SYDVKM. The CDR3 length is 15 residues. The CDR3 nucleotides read TGTGCCAGCAGTAGACTAGCGGGCGGGACCGGGGGGCTGTTTTTT. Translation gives CASSRLAGGTGGLFF.

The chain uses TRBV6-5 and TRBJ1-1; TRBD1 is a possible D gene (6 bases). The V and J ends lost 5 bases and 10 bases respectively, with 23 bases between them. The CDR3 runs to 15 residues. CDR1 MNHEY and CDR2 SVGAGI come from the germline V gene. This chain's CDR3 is CASSPRDIPPGGAFF. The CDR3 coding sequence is TGTGCCAGCAGTCCCCGGGACATACCTCCAGGAGGAGCTTTCTTT.

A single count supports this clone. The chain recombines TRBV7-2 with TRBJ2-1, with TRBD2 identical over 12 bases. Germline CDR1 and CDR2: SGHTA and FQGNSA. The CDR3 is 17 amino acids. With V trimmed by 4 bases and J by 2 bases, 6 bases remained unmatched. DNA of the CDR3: TGTGCCAGCAGCTCTCGGACTAGCGGGGTCCCCTACAATGAGCAGTTCTTC. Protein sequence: CASSSRTSGVPYNEQFF.

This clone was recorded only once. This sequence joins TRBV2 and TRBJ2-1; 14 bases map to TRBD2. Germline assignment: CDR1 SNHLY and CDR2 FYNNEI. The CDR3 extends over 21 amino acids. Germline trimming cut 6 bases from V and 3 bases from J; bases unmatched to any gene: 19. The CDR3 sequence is CASREKPTGTSGSGGYNEQFF. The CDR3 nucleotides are TGTGCCAGCAGGGAAAAGCCAACCGGGACTAGCGGGAGTGGGGGCTACAATGAGCAGTTCTTC.

The CDR3 region has the DNA TGTGCCAGCAGTTTCCCCGGCGGAGGCCAAGCCTATGGCTACACCTTC. Protein: CASSFPGGGQAYGYTF. The J gene is TRBJ1-2, the V gene TRBV6-6; D is uncertain. Per germline, CDR1 MNHNY and CDR2 SVGAGI (reference sequence). The CDR3 spans 16 residues. Trimming left V 4 bases short and J 4 bases short, with 19 bases between.

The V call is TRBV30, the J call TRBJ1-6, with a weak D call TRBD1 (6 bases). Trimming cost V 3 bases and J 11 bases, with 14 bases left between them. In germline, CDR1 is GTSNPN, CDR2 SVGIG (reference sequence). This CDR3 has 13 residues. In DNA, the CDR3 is TGTGCCTGGAGCGCCGGCAGGGGAGCACCCCTCCACTTT. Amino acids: CAWSAGRGAPLHF.

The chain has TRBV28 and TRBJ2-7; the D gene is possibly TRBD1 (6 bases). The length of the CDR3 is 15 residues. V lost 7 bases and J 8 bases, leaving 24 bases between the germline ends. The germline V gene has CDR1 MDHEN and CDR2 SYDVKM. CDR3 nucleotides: TGTGCCAGCACCCTGGGTCGAGCTCCTGGGGGCCAGCAGTACTTC. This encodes CASTLGRAPGGQQYF.

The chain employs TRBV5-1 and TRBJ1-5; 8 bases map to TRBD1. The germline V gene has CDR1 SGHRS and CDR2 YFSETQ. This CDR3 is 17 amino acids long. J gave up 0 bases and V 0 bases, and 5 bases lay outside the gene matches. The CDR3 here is CASSLAGTGDSNQPQHF. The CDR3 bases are TGCGCCAGCAGCTTGGCTGGGACAGGCGATAGCAATCAGCCCCAGCATTTT. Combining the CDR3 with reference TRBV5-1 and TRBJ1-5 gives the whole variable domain KAGVTQTPRYLIKTRGQQVTLSCSPISGHRSVSWYQQTPGQGLQFLFEYFSETQRNKGNFPGRFSGRQFSNSRSEMNVSTLELGDSALYLCASSLAGTGDSNQPQHFGDGTRLSIL.

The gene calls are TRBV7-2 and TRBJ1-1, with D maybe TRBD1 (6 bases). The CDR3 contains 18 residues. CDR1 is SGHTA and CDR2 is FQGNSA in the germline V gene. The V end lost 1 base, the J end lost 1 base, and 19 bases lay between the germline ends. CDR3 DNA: TGTGCCAGCAGCTTAGAAGGGGGGAGGGGGGGCCGGAACACTGAAGCTTTCTTT. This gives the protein CASSLEGGRGGRNTEAFF.

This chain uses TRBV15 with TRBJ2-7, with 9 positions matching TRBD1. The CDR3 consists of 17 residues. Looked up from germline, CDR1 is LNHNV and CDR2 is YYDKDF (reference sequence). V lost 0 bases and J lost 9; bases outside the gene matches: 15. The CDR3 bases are TGTGCCACCAGCAGAGAGTACCGGGACAGGGCCCACCTAGGGCAGTACTTC. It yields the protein CATSREYRDRAHLGQYF.

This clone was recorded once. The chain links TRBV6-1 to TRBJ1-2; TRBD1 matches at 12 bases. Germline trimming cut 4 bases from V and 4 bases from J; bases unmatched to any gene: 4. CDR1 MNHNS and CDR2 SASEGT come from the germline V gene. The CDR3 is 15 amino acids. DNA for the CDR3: TGTGCCAGCAGTGGGGGGACAGGGGGCGTCTATGGCTACACCTTC. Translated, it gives CASSGGTGGVYGYTF.

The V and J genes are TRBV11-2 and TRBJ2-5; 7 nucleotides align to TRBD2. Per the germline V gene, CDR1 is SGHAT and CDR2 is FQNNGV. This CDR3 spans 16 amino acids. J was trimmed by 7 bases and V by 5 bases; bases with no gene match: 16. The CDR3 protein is CASSQDLAEPKGTQYF. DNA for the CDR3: TGTGCCAGCAGCCAAGACCTAGCGGAACCTAAAGGGACCCAGTACTTC.

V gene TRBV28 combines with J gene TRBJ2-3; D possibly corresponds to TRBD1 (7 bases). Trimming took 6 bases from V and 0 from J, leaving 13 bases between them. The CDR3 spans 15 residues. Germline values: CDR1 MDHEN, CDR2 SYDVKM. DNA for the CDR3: TGTGCCAGCAGCCCCAGGGGGGCAAGCACAGATACGCAGTATTTT. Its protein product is CASSPRGASTDTQYF.

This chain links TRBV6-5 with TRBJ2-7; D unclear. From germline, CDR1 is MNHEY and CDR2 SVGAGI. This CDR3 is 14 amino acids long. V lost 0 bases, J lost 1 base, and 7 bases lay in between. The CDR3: CASSYSIGSYEQYF. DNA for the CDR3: TGTGCCAGCAGTTACTCGATCGGTTCCTACGAGCAGTACTTC.

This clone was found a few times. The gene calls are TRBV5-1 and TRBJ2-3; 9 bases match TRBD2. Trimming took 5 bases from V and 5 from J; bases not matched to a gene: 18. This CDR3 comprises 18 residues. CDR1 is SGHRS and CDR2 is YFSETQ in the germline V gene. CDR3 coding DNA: TGCGCCAGCAGGGGAAGTAGCGGGGGACCCAAAGGGGGAGATACGCAGTATTTT. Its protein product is CASRGSSGGPKGGDTQYF.

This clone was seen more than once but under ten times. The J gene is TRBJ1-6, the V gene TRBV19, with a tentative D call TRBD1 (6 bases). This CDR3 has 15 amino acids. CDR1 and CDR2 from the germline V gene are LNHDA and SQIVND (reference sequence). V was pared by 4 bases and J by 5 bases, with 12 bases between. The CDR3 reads CASSSEDSNNSPLHF. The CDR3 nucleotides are TGTGCCAGTAGTAGTGAGGACAGTAATAATTCACCCCTCCACTTT.

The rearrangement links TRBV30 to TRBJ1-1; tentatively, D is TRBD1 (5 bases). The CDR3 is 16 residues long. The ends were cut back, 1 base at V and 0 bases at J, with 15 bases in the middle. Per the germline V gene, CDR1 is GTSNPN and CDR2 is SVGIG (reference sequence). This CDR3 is CAWSAYSGGVNTEAFF. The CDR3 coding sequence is TGTGCCTGGAGTGCGTATTCCGGGGGGGTGAACACTGAAGCTTTCTTT.

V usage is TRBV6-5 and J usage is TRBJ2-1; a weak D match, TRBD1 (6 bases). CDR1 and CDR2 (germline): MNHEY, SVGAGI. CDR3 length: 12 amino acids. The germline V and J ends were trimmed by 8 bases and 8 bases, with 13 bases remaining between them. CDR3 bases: TGTGCCAGCGGGACAAGGGCGGATGAGCAGTTCTTC. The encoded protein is CASGTRADEQFF.

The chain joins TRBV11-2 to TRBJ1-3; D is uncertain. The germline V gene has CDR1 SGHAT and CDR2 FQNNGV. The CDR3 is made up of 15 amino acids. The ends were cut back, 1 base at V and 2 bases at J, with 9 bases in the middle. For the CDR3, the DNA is TGTGCCAGCAGCTTAGGGCTTGATCCTGGAAACACCATATATTTT. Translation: CASSLGLDPGNTIYF.

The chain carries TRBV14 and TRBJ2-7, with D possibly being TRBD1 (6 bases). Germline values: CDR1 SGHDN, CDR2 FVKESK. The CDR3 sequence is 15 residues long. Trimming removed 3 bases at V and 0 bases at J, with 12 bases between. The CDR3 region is CASSQWQGSSYEQYF. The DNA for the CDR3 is TGTGCCAGCAGCCAGTGGCAGGGGAGCTCCTACGAGCAGTACTTC.

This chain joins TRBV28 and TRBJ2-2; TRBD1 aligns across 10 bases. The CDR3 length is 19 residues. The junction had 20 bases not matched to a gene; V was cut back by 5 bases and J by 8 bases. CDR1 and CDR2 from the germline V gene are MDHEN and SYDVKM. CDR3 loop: CASSRDTFTGTGAPGELFF. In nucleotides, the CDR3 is TGTGCCAGCAGTCGCGATACATTTACCGGGACAGGGGCCCCTGGGGAGCTGTTTTTT. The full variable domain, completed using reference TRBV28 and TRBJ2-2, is DVKVTQSSRYLVKRTGEKVFLECVQDMDHENMFWYRQDPGLGLRLIYFSYDVKMKEKGDIPEGYSVSREKKERFSLILESASTNQTSMYLCASSRDTFTGTGAPGELFFGEGSRLTVL.

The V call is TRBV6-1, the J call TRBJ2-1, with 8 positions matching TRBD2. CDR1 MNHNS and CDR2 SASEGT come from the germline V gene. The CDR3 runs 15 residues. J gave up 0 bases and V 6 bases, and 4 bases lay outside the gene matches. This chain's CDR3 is CASRGAGGSYNEQFF. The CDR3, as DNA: TGTGCCAGCAGGGGGGCGGGGGGCTCCTACAATGAGCAGTTCTTC.

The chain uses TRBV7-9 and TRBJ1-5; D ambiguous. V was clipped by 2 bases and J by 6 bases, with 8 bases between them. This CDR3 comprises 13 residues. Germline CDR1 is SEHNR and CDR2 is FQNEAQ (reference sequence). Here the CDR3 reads CASSLPGTQPQHF. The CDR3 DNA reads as TGTGCCAGCAGCTTACCGGGTACTCAGCCCCAGCATTTT.

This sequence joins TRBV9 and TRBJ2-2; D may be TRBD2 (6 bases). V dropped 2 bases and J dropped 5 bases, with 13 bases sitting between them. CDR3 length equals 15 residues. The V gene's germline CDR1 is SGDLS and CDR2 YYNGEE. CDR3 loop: CASSVMAGRTGELFF. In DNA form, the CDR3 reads TGTGCCAGCAGCGTCATGGCGGGGAGGACCGGGGAGCTGTTTTTT.

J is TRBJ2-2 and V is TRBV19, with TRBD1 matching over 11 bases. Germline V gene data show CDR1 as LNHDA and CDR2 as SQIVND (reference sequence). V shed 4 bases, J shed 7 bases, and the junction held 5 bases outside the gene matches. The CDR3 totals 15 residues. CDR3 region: CASSTTGTGGGELFF. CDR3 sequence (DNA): TGTGCCAGTAGTACCACCGGGACAGGGGGCGGGGAGCTGTTTTTT.

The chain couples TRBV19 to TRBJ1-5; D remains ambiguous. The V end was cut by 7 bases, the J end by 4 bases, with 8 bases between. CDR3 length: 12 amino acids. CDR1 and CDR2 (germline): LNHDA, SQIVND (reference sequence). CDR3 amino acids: CASMEINQPQHF. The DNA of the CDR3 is TGTGCCAGTATGGAGATTAATCAGCCCCAGCATTTT.